The T cell receptor beta chain under discussion was sequenced for a study of patients and donors after allogeneic stem cell transplantation. TCRdb re-analysed the RT-PCR reads in MiXCR, keeping a single row per CDR3 protein. The top ten clones hold around 6% of a sample with about a million distinct CDR3 sequences, about a sixth of them seen once. Trimming left V 1 base short and J 11 bases short, with 9 bases between. Germline V gene data show CDR1 as SNHLY and CDR2 as FYNNEI. The CDR3 spans 11 residues. The sequencing input was blood, either unsorted or a sorted T cell fraction (not recorded which). The origin of this receptor is a human donor who was either an allogeneic HSCT recipient or a stem cell or donor lymphocyte infusion donor (not recorded which). It is not recorded whose cells these are; they may come from a transplant donor. The chain has TRBV2 and TRBJ2-7; D gene unclear. The CDR3, as DNA: TGTGCCAGCAGTGAAGGCCTACTGGAGTACTTC. Its translation is CASSEGLLEYF.